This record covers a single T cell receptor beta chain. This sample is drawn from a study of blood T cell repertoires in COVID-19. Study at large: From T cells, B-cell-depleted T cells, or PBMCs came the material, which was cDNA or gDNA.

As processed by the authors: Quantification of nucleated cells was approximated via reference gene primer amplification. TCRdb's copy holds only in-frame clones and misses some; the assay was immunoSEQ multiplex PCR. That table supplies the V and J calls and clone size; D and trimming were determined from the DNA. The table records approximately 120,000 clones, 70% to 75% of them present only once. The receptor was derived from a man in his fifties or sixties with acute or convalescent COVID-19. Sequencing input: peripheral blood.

In nucleotides, the CDR3 is TGTGCCAGTAGTGTAATCCGGGAGCTTCGCTACGAGCAGTACTTC. Protein sequence: CASSVIRELRYEQYF. This chain connects TRBV19 to TRBJ2-7, with a possible D match to TRBD2 (6 bases). This CDR3 is built from 15 residues. Germline assignment: CDR1 LNHDA and CDR2 SQIVND (reference sequence). Trimming cost V 5 bases and J 3 bases, with 17 bases left between them.